This T cell receptor (beta chain) is drawn from a study of blood T cell repertoires in COVID-19 (dated by TCRdb to 2020 to 2021). About the full investigation: Collaborator samples came from the United States, Italy and Spain and covered acute and convalescent phases of COVID-19. The repertoires were released in a freely available public database intended as a resource for research on the immune response to SARS-CoV-2. The material from the prospective study consisted of cDNA or gDNA derived from T cells, B-cell-depleted T cells, or PBMCs. Where available, HLA class I and class II types were taken from metadata supplied by the sample provider and were not determined by assay-based typing. The sample metadata nearly always contained a de-identified subject ID, COVID-19 status, age in years and sex. Deeply sampled blood TCRbeta repertoires from subjects exposed to, actively infected with, or recovered from COVID-19 were included in the dataset. The samples were drawn from the first 160 participants of the ongoing ImmuneRACE study and from over 950 subjects provided by 6 global collaborators.

Study-wide findings and limitations: The quantity of clinical and demographic metadata differed by source and by participant and was supplied without curation.

The immunoSEQ Assay, a bias-controlled multiplex PCR, was used to amplify TCRbeta CDR3 regions from genomic DNA. Turning to the authors' computational methods: The number of nucleated cells in each sample was estimated by amplification of reference gene primers within the assay. To quantify the absolute abundance of each unique TCRbeta CDR3 rearrangement, sequence reads were collapsed and filtered. For each sample, productive Simpson clonality was calculated by taking the square root of Simpson's diversity index across productive rearrangements. TCRdb's version of the immuneACCESS table is confined to in-frame rearrangements and falls short of the full clone set. An unresolved V gene accounts for under half of the shortfall where checked; the remainder is of unknown origin. For V, J and clone size, that table is used; D and trimming come from the DNA. For this sample the table gives roughly 35,000 clones, of which over 70% were detected only once. The leading ten clones occupy about 31% of the sample.

V is clipped by 0 bases and J by 2 bases, and the sequence between their germline boundaries is 11 bases long. The CDR3 holds 15 amino acids from the cysteine to the phenylalanine. Only the CDR3 region is kept as DNA, spanning 45 bases read in frame from base 1. CDR1 and CDR2 were assigned from the germline V gene as LGHNA and YNFKEQ. To note about this clone: No cognate antigen has been identified for it. No qualities accompany the bases; no much larger clone lies one base away.

Each collaborating institution followed its own protocols to collect whole blood in K2EDTA tubes. For TCRbeta analysis, collaborators shipped samples in one of three forms: frozen whole blood, isolated PBMCs, or DNA extracted from either of those sample types. Sequencing was done on a sample of peripheral blood. The chain is encoded by TRBV4-2 joined to TRBJ2-7, with TRBD2 as a weak D call on 6 bases. The clonotype comes from a man at least 80 years old with active or convalescent COVID-19. The CDR3 is CASSQDLGEAYEQYF. The nucleotide sequence is TGTGCCAGCAGCCAAGATCTGGGGGAGGCCTACGAGCAGTACTTC.